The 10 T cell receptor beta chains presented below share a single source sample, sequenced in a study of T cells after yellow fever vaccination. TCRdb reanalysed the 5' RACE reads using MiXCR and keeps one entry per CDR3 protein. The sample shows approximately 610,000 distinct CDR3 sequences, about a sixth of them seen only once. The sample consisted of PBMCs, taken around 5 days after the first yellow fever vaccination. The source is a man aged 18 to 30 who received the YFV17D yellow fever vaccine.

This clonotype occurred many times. For the CDR3, the DNA is TGTGCCAGCAGCTTGGAAGTTTATAGCAATCAGCCCCAGCATTTT. Protein product: CASSLEVYSNQPQHF. The chain carries TRBV7-2 and TRBJ1-5, with no clear D. Trimming left V 3 bases short and J 0 bases short, with 9 bases between. The CDR3 has 15 amino acids. Per germline, CDR1 SGHTA and CDR2 FQGNSA.

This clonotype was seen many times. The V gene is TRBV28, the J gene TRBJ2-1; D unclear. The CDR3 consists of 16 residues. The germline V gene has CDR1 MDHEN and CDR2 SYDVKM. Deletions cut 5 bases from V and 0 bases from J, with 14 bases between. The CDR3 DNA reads TGTGCCAGCAGTCCCTCGGGCCCCAGCTCCTACAATGAGCAGTTCTTC. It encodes CASSPSGPSSYNEQFF.

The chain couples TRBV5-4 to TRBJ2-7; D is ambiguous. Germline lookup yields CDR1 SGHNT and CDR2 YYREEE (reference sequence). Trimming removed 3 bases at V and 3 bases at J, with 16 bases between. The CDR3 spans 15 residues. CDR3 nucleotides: TGTGCCAGCAGCTATCGACAAGGTAGTCTCTACGAGCAGTACTTC. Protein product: CASSYRQGSLYEQYF. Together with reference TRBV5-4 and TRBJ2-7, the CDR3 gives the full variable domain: ETGVTQSPTHLIKTRGQQVTLRCSSQSGHNTVSWYQQALGQGPQFIFQYYREEENGRGNFPPRFSGLQFPNYSSELNVNALELDDSALYLCASSYRQGSLYEQYFGPGTRLTVT.

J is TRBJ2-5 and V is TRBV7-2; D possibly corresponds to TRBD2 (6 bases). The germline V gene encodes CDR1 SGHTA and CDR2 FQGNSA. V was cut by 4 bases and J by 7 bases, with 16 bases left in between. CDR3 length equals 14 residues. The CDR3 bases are TGTGCCAGCAGCTATGGGGGGAGTTCAACGACCCAGTACTTC. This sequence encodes CASSYGGSSTTQYF. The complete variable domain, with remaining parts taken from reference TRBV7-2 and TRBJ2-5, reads GAGVSQSPSNKVTEKGKDVELRCDPISGHTALYWYRQSLGQGLEFLIYFQGNSAPDKSGLPSDRFSAERTGGSVSTLTIQRTQQEDSAVYLCASSYGGSSTTQYFGPGTRLLVL.

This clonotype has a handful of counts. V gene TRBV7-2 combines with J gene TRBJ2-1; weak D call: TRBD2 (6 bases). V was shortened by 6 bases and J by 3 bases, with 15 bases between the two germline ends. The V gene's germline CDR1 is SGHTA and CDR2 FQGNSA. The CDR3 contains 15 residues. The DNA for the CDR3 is TGTGCCAGCAGAGGAGCGGGCGGCGACTACAATGAGCAGTTCTTC. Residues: CASRGAGGDYNEQFF.

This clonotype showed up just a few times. In nucleotides, the CDR3 is TGTGCCAGCAGTCCTCCTACGCAAAAACTGTTTTTT. Amino acid sequence: CASSPPTQKLFF. The rearrangement uses TRBV12-3 or TRBV12-4 and TRBJ1-4, with D unclear. The length of the CDR3 is 12 residues. The ends were cut back, 5 bases at V and 9 bases at J, with 10 bases in the middle.

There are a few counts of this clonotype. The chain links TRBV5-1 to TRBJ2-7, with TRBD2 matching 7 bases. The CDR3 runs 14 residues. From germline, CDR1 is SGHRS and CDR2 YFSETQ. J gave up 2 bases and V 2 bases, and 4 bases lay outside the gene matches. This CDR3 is CASSFGLGTYEQYF. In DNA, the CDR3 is TGCGCCAGCAGCTTTGGACTAGGGACCTACGAGCAGTACTTC.

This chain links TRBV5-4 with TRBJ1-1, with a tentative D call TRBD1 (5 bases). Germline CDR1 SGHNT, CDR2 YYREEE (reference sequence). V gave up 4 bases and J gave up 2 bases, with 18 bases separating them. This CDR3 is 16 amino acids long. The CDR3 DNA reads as TGTGCCAGCAGCCACCCCTCAGGGACTACTAACACTGAAGCTTTCTTT. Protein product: CASSHPSGTTNTEAFF. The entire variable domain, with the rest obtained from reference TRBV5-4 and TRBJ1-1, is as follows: ETGVTQSPTHLIKTRGQQVTLRCSSQSGHNTVSWYQQALGQGPQFIFQYYREEENGRGNFPPRFSGLQFPNYSSELNVNALELDDSALYLCASSHPSGTTNTEAFFGQGTRLTVV.

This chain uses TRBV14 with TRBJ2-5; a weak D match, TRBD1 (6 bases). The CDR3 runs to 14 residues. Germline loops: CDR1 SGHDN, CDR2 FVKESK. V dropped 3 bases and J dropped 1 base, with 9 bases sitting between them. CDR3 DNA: TGTGCCAGCAGCCATTGGGACATCCAAGAGACCCAGTACTTC. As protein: CASSHWDIQETQYF.

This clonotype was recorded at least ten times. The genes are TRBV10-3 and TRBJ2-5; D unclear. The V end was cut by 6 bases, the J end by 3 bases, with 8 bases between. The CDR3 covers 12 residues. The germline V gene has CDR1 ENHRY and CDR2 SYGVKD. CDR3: CAISLDEETQYF. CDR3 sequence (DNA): TGTGCCATCAGCCTAGATGAAGAGACCCAGTACTTC.